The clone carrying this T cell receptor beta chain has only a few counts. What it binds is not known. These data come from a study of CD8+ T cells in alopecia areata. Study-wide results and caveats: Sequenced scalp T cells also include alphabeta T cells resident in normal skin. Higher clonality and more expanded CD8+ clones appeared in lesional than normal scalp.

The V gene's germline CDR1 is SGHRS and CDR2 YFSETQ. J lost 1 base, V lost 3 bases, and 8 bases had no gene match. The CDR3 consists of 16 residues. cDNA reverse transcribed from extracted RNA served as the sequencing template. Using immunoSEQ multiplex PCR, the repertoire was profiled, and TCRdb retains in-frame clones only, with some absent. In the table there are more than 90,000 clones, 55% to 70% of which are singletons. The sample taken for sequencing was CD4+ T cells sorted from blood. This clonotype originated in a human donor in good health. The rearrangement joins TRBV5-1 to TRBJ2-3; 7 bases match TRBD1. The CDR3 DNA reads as TGCGCCAGCAGCTCCGGACAGGAATTGGGCACAGATACGCAGTATTTT. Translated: CASSSGQELGTDTQYF.